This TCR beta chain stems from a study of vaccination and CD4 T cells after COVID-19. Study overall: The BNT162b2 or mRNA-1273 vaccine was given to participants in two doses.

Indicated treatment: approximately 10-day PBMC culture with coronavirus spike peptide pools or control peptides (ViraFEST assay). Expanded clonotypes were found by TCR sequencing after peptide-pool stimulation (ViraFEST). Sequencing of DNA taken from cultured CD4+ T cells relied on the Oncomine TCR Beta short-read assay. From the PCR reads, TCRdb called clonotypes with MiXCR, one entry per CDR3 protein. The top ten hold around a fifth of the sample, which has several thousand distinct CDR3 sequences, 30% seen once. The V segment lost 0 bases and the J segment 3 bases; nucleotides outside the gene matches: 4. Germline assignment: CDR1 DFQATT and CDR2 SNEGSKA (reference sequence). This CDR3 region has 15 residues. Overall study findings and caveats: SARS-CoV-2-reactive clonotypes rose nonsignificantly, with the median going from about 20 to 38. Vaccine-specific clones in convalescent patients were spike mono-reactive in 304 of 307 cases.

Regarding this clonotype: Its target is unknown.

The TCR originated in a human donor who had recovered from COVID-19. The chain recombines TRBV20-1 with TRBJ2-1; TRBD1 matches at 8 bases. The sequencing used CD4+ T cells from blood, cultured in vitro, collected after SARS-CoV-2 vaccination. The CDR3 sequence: CSARDPDRGYNEQFF. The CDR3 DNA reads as TGCAGTGCTAGAGATCCCGACAGGGGCTACAATGAGCAGTTCTTC.